This TCR beta chain was obtained from a study of blood T cell repertoires in COVID-19. Turning to the study itself: Acute and convalescent COVID-19 samples came from the United States, Italy and Spain.

Sequenced by immunoSEQ multiplex PCR; TCRdb stores in-frame clones only, minus some. The table lists 120,000 or so clones, 65% to 85% of them singletons, with about 4% in the top ten. The germline V gene encodes CDR1 MRHNA and CDR2 SNTAGT. This CDR3 is 15 amino acids long. With V trimmed by 3 bases and J by 2 bases, 4 bases remained unmatched. The receptor was derived from a young woman who had recovered from COVID-19. The specimen was PBMCs or T cells enriched from blood (not recorded which). The J gene is TRBJ2-3, the V gene TRBV6-4; 8 bases are shared with TRBD2. The CDR3 reads CASSEYSGTTDTQYF. CDR3 DNA sequence: TGTGCCAGCAGTGAGTATAGCGGGACCACAGATACGCAGTATTTT.